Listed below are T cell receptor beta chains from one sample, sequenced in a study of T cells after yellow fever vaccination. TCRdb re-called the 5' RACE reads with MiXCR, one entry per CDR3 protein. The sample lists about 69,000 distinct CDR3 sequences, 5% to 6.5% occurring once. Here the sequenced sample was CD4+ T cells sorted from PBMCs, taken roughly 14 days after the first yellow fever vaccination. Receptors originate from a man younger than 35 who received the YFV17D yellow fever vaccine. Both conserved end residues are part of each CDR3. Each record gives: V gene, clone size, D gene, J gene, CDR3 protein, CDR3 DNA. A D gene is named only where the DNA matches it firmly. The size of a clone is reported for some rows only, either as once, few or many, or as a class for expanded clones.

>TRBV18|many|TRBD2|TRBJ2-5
CASSPPAGGQETQYF
TGTGCCAGCTCACCACCAGCGGGGGGGCAAGAGACCCAGTACTTC
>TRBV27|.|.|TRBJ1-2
CASSLSNTNYGYTF
TGTGCCAGCAGTTTATCAAATACTAACTATGGCTACACCTTC
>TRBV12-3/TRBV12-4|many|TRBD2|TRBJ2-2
CASSRRGGLANTGELFF
TGTGCCAGCAGTCGAAGGGGGGGACTAGCGAACACCGGGGAGCTGTTTTTT
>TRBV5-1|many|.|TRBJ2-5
CASSPGTNQETQYF
TGCGCCAGCAGCCCCGGGACAAATCAAGAGACCCAGTACTTC
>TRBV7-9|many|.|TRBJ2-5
CASSLSRLVETQYF
TGTGCCAGCAGCTTATCACGGCTGGTAGAGACCCAGTACTTC
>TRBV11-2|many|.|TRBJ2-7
CASSPPLAYEQYF
TGTGCCAGCAGCCCCCCCCTAGCCTACGAGCAGTACTTC
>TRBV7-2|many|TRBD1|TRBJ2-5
CASSKTGGPQTQYF
TGTGCCAGCAGCAAAACAGGGGGACCACAGACCCAGTACTTC
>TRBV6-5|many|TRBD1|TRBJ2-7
CASKLQGRPYEQYF
TGTGCCAGCAAGCTACAGGGGCGCCCCTACGAGCAGTACTTC
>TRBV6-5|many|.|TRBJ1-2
CASSYSAGDYGYTF
TGTGCCAGCAGTTATTCGGCAGGGGACTATGGCTACACCTTC
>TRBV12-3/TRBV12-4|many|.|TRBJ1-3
CASSLSENTIYF
TGTGCCAGCAGTTTGTCCGAAAACACCATATATTTT
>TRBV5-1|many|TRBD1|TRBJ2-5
CASSLVGRGETQYF
TGCGCCAGCAGCTTGGTTGGCAGGGGGGAGACCCAGTACTTC
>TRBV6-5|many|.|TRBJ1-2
CASSPRVYYGYTF
TGTGCCAGCAGTCCCAGGGTGTACTATGGCTACACCTTC
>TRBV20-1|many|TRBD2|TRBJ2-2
CSATRGGTGELFF
TGCAGTGCAACCCGGGGGGGGACCGGGGAGCTGTTTTTT
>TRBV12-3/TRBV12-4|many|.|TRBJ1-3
CASSRQSNGNTIYF
TGTGCCAGCAGTAGGCAAAGCAACGGAAACACCATATATTTT
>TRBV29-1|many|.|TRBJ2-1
CSVENEQFF
TGCAGCGTTGAGAATGAGCAGTTCTTC
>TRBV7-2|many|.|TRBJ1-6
CASSPTNSPLHF
TGTGCCAGCAGCCCAACTAATTCACCCCTCCACTTT
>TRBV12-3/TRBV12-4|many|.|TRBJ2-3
CASTMRDTQYF
TGTGCCAGCACCATGCGGGATACGCAGTATTTT
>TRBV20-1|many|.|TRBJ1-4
CSAAQGSNEKLFF
TGCAGTGCTGCACAGGGCTCCAATGAAAAACTGTTTTTT
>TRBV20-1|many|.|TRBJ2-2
CSAPEVTGELFF
TGCAGTGCCCCGGAAGTAACCGGGGAGCTGTTTTTT
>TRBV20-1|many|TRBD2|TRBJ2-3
CSAWPGTSGADTQYF
TGCAGTGCTTGGCCCGGGACTAGTGGCGCAGATACGCAGTATTTT
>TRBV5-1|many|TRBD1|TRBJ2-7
CASSPGTGVAQQYF
TGCGCCAGCAGCCCCGGGACAGGGGTTGCGCAGCAGTACTTC
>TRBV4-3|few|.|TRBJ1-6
CASSQDSATAWNSPLHF
TGCGCCAGCAGCCAAGATAGCGCTACTGCGTGGAATTCACCCCTCCACTTT
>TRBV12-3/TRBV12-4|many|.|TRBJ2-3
CASSTRRGRGSDTQYF
TGTGCCAGCAGCACCCGTAGGGGGAGGGGGTCAGATACGCAGTATTTT
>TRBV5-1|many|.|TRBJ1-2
CASSLDGGYTF
TGCGCCAGCAGCTTGGACGGTGGCTACACCTTC
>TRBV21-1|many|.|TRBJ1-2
CASSKGPGIYGYTF
TGTGCCAGCAGCAAAGGACCCGGGATCTATGGCTACACCTTC
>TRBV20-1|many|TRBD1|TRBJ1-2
CSASVDRGLGYTF
TGCAGTGCTAGTGTGGACAGGGGGCTTGGCTACACCTTC
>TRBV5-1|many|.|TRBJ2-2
CASNQNTGELFF
TGCGCCAGCAACCAGAACACCGGGGAGCTGTTTTTT
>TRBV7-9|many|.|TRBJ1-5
CASSLVGGRGQPQHF
TGTGCCAGCAGCTTAGTAGGGGGGCGAGGGCAGCCCCAGCATTTT
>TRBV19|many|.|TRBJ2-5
CASSISPAATVLETQYF
TGTGCCAGTAGTATAAGTCCGGCGGCCACGGTACTAGAGACCCAGTACTTC
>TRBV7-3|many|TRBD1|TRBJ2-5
CASSLSGQGETQYF
TGTGCCAGCAGCTTATCGGGACAGGGAGAGACCCAGTACTTC
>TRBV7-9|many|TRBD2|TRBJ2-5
CASSPLGGSGGQETQYF
TGTGCCAGCAGCCCCCTCGGGGGGAGCGGGGGGCAAGAGACCCAGTACTTC